The 26 T cell receptor beta chains below all came from one sample that was sequenced in a study of T cells in Graves' hyperthyroidism and ophthalmopathy. It was RNA transcripts that yielded the amplified TCR beta CDR3 regions. RT-PCR in the first round (using the HTBI primer set) targeted the TCR CDR3. A single record per CDR3 protein comes from TCRdb applying MiXCR to the multiplex PCR reads. The profile shows some 620,000 distinct CDR3 sequences, roughly 16% of them singletons. Sequences were obtained from blood. These receptors came from a woman in her twenties or thirties with Graves' hyperthyroidism.

Only a few counts were recorded for this clonotype. CDR3 sequence: CASSAPRGGGSRSYEQYF. In nucleotides, the CDR3 is TGTGCCAGCAGCGCCCCTCGGGGGGGGGGGAGTAGATCCTACGAGCAGTACTTC. The genes are TRBV11-2 and TRBJ2-7; TRBD2 agrees at 8 bases. This CDR3 region has 18 residues. V lost 5 bases to trimming and J lost 1 base; unmatched junction nucleotides: 16. Germline CDR1 and CDR2: SGHAT and FQNNGV.

This clonotype was seen many times. The chain combines TRBV11-1 with TRBJ2-1; unclear D gene. The germline gives CDR1 SGHAT, CDR2 FQDESV (reference sequence). The V end lost 4 bases, the J end lost 1 base, and 20 bases lay between the germline ends. The CDR3 length is 18 residues. The CDR3 spells CASSYYESTSTSYNEQFF. CDR3 bases: TGTGCCAGCAGCTATTATGAGAGCACCTCAACATCCTACAATGAGCAGTTCTTC.

This sequence joins TRBV7-9 and TRBJ2-5; 10 nucleotides line up with TRBD1. Per the germline V gene, CDR1 is SEHNR and CDR2 is FQNEAQ (reference sequence). CDR3 length: 17 residues. After removal of 2 bases from V and 1 base from J, the junction contained 7 bases not matched to a gene. CDR3 region: CASSLIARDRGQETQYF. DNA of the CDR3: TGTGCCAGCAGCTTAATAGCCCGGGACAGGGGCCAAGAGACCCAGTACTTC.

The V gene is TRBV5-1, the J gene TRBJ2-1; D ambiguous. CDR3 length: 13 residues. V was shortened by 0 bases and J by 9 bases, with 10 bases between the two germline ends. CDR1 and CDR2 from the germline V gene are SGHRS and YFSETQ. Written as DNA, the CDR3 is TGCGCCAGCAGCTTGGTGGTACCGGGTGAGCAGTTCTTC. Protein product: CASSLVVPGEQFF.

The table lists this clonotype with a few counts. V gene TRBV5-8 combines with J gene TRBJ2-1, with TRBD2 matching over 8 bases. The CDR3 is 16 amino acids. V gave up 0 bases and J gave up 9 bases; unmatched junction bases: 11. Germline V gene data show CDR1 as SGHTS and CDR2 as YDEGEE. Here the CDR3 DNA reads TGTGCCAGCAGCTTGGGATTAGCGGGAACCGCGGGTGAGCAGTTCTTC. This encodes CASSLGLAGTAGEQFF.

V usage is TRBV24-1 and J usage is TRBJ1-4; TRBD1 matches at 9 bases. V was clipped by 4 bases and J by 7 bases; unmatched bases: 12. The germline V gene encodes CDR1 KGHDR and CDR2 SFDVKD. This CDR3 is 17 amino acids long. CDR3 sequence (DNA): TGTGCCACCAGTGACCCCGGACAGGGGTTGACCGGTGAAAAACTGTTTTTT. This sequence encodes CATSDPGQGLTGEKLFF.

Ten or more counts support this clonotype. The V call is TRBV27, the J call TRBJ2-7, with 8 bases identical to TRBD2. Per germline, CDR1 MNHEY and CDR2 SMNVEV (reference sequence). The CDR3 totals 13 residues. The J segment lost 2 bases and the V segment lost 7 bases, leaving 4 bases of the junction unmatched. The CDR3 protein is CASTSGGTYEQYF. CDR3 in DNA: TGTGCCAGCACTTCGGGGGGGACCTACGAGCAGTACTTC.

This clonotype was observed at least ten times. The rearrangement links TRBV30 to TRBJ2-7; TRBD2 matches at 7 bases. The CDR3 runs 12 residues. CDR1 is GTSNPN and CDR2 is SVGIG in the germline V gene (reference sequence). V lost 3 bases and J lost 4; bases outside the gene matches: 3. The CDR3 nucleotides read TGTGCCTGGAGGGCGGGGGTTTACGAGCAGTACTTC. Protein: CAWRAGVYEQYF.

This clonotype was found many times. V usage is TRBV15 and J usage is TRBJ1-4, with a possible D match to TRBD1 (6 bases). Trimming took 0 bases from V and 5 from J, leaving 13 bases between them. Germline CDR1 is LNHNV and CDR2 is YYDKDF (reference sequence). This CDR3 contains 16 residues. The CDR3: CATSRDARDINEKLFF. CDR3 DNA sequence: TGTGCCACCAGCAGAGATGCCCGGGACATCAATGAAAAACTGTTTTTT.

This clonotype was seen more than once but under ten times. V is TRBV5-8 and J is TRBJ2-1, with no clear D. The CDR3 length is 15 residues. Trimming stripped 4 bases from V and 3 bases from J, with 14 bases between. Germline V gene lookup returns CDR1 SGHTS and CDR2 YDEGEE. In DNA form, the CDR3 reads TGTGCCAGCAGCCGCCTTGGACGGGTCTACAATGAGCAGTTCTTC. Translated, it gives CASSRLGRVYNEQFF.

This clonotype has a count of ten or more. The gene calls are TRBV5-1 and TRBJ1-5; tentatively, D is TRBD1 (5 bases). The V and J ends lost 0 bases and 6 bases respectively, with 10 bases between them. The germline CDR1 and CDR2 sequences are SGHRS and YFSETQ. The CDR3 is 14 amino acids. The CDR3 spells CASSLGDGTQPQHF. DNA for the CDR3: TGCGCCAGCAGCTTGGGGGACGGGACTCAGCCCCAGCATTTT.

The chain recombines TRBV13 with TRBJ2-1; 14 bases fit TRBD2. Looked up from germline, CDR1 is PRHDT and CDR2 is FYEKMQ (reference sequence). V gave up 4 bases and J gave up 5 bases; unmatched junction bases: 7. The CDR3 spans 17 residues. CDR3 residues: CASSSPGTSGSNNEQFF. CDR3 DNA sequence: TGTGCCAGCAGCTCACCCGGGACTAGCGGGAGTAACAATGAGCAGTTCTTC.

This clonotype occurred many times. The genes are TRBV6-1 and TRBJ2-3, with TRBD1 as a possible D gene (6 bases). The V gene's germline CDR1 is MNHNS and CDR2 SASEGT. Deletions cut 6 bases from V and 4 bases from J, with 11 bases between. This CDR3 spans 13 amino acids. The CDR3 sequence is CASRPNRADTQYF. The DNA for the CDR3 is TGTGCCAGCAGGCCTAACAGGGCAGATACGCAGTATTTT.

This clonotype was observed a few times. The chain combines TRBV7-8 with TRBJ2-3; TRBD2 is a possible D gene (6 bases). Germline V gene sequence: CDR1 SGHVS, CDR2 FQNEAQ. V lost 1 base, J lost 4 bases, and 15 bases lay in between. The CDR3 loop spans 16 amino acids. CDR3 DNA: TGTGCCAGCAGCTTAGAACAGCGGGCTTTTGCAGATACGCAGTATTTT. This sequence encodes CASSLEQRAFADTQYF.

This clonotype has a handful of counts. V gene TRBV9 combines with J gene TRBJ2-4; the match to TRBD2 covers 7 bases. The germline V gene has CDR1 SGDLS and CDR2 YYNGEE. The trim removed 0 bases at V and 8 bases at J, leaving 2 bases unmatched. CDR3 length: 13 amino acids. The CDR3 here is CASSVGGGDIQYF. CDR3 coding DNA: TGTGCCAGCAGCGTAGGGGGGGGAGACATTCAGTACTTC.

This clonotype has ten or more counts. This chain uses TRBV5-1 with TRBJ1-1; tentative D call: TRBD1 (5 bases). Between the trimmed V and J ends, which lost 4 bases and 4 bases, there was a span of 14 bases. Per germline, CDR1 SGHRS and CDR2 YFSETQ. The CDR3 totals 14 residues. This CDR3 is CASSKQGEFTEAFF. DNA for the CDR3: TGCGCCAGCAGCAAGCAGGGCGAGTTCACTGAAGCTTTCTTT.

This clonotype has ten or more counts. This chain links TRBV7-2 with TRBJ2-1, with unresolved D. CDR3 length equals 14 residues. V was cut by 2 bases and J by 5 bases, with 10 bases left in between. Germline loops: CDR1 SGHTA, CDR2 FQGNSA. CDR3: CASSLKAVNNEQFF. The CDR3 region has the DNA TGTGCCAGCAGCTTAAAGGCCGTAAACAATGAGCAGTTCTTC. The variable domain in full, completed from reference TRBV7-2 and TRBJ2-1, reads GAGVSQSPSNKVTEKGKDVELRCDPISGHTALYWYRQSLGQGLEFLIYFQGNSAPDKSGLPSDRFSAERTGGSVSTLTIQRTQQEDSAVYLCASSLKAVNNEQFFGPGTRLTVL.

This clonotype has ten or more counts. The genes are TRBV3-1 and TRBJ1-5, with D possibly TRBD1 on 5 matching bases. Deletions cut 3 bases from V and 5 bases from J, with 8 bases between. There are 13 residues in the CDR3. Germline CDR1 and CDR2: LGHDT and YNNKEL (reference sequence). The CDR3 sequence: CASSQGPHQPQHF. For the CDR3, the DNA is TGTGCCAGCAGCCAGGGGCCCCATCAGCCCCAGCATTTT.

This clonotype was counted a single time. V and J are TRBV7-9 and TRBJ2-5; D is unresolved. Germline CDR1 is SEHNR and CDR2 is FQNEAQ (reference sequence). Trimming stripped 5 bases from V and 1 base from J, with 14 bases between. The length of the CDR3 is 15 residues. The CDR3 loop is CASSRTQTPQETQYF. The CDR3 DNA sequence: TGTGCCAGCAGCCGAACGCAGACGCCCCAAGAGACCCAGTACTTC.

The chain couples TRBV19 to TRBJ1-1; D perhaps matches TRBD1 (5 bases). The germline gives CDR1 LNHDA, CDR2 SQIVND (reference sequence). Trimming shortened V by 2 bases and J by 4 bases, and 11 bases separated the two germline ends. The CDR3 is 14 residues long. CDR3 protein: CASSISTGSTEAFF. As DNA, the CDR3 is TGTGCCAGTAGTATATCCACAGGTTCCACTGAAGCTTTCTTT.

The chain employs TRBV28 and TRBJ2-7, with 9 nucleotides matching TRBD1. The CDR3 consists of 15 residues. Germline CDR1 MDHEN, CDR2 SYDVKM. With V trimmed by 5 bases and J by 1 base, 6 bases remained unmatched. The CDR3 reads CASSEQDRGSYEQYF. For the CDR3, the DNA is TGTGCCAGCAGTGAACAGGACAGGGGTTCCTACGAGCAGTACTTC.

This chain links TRBV2 with TRBJ2-7; 9 positions agree with TRBD1. The junction had 16 bases not matched to a gene; V was cut back by 7 bases and J by 6 bases. The CDR3 extends over 16 amino acids. The germline V gene has CDR1 SNHLY and CDR2 FYNNEI. The CDR3 spells CASKEGSGTGYREQYF. CDR3 bases: TGTGCCAGCAAGGAGGGGTCCGGGACAGGGTACCGCGAGCAGTACTTC.

J is TRBJ2-2 and V is TRBV5-1; a possible D gene is TRBD2 (7 bases). The CDR3 contains 16 residues. Per the germline V gene, CDR1 is SGHRS and CDR2 is YFSETQ. With 1 base removed from V and 5 bases from J, the gap between germline ends came to 15 bases. CDR3 in amino acids: CASSLFGGLGTGELFF. DNA for the CDR3: TGCGCCAGCAGCTTGTTCGGGGGGCTCGGGACCGGGGAGCTGTTTTTT.

Many counts were recorded for this clonotype. The V call is TRBV28, the J call TRBJ2-7, with 7 nucleotides matching TRBD1. The CDR3 runs to 16 residues. Germline V gene sequence: CDR1 MDHEN, CDR2 SYDVKM. With V trimmed by 2 bases and J by 2 bases, 9 bases remained unmatched. CDR3: CASSLEGRDRPYEQYF. The CDR3 bases are TGTGCCAGCAGTTTAGAAGGTCGGGACAGACCCTACGAGCAGTACTTC.

This clonotype has a count of ten or more. The rearrangement uses TRBV12-5 and TRBJ1-1, with D possibly matching TRBD1 (5 bases). CDR1 LGHNT and CDR2 FRNRAP come from the germline V gene. The CDR3 is 15 residues long. The V gene lost 1 base and the J gene lost 6 bases, with 15 bases spanning the gap. The CDR3 spells CASGLEDTGSAEAFF. DNA of the CDR3: TGTGCTAGTGGTTTGGAAGACACAGGTTCCGCTGAAGCTTTCTTT.

The sample holds many counts of this clonotype. V gene TRBV3-1 combines with J gene TRBJ2-7; D is possibly TRBD2 (7 bases). This CDR3 has 16 amino acids. V lost 5 bases and J lost 8, with 25 bases in between. CDR1 and CDR2 from the germline V gene are LGHDT and YNNKEL (reference sequence). The CDR3 nucleotides are TGTGCCAGCAGCGCAACCAAGGGGGGTTGGAGCGGGAAGCAGTACTTC. Encoded protein: CASSATKGGWSGKQYF.